Listed here is a single T cell receptor beta chain. The sample originates from a study of cytomegalovirus exposure and HLA in healthy donors. CDR1 and CDR2 from the germline V gene are SGHAT and FQDESV (reference sequence). The CDR3 is 16 amino acids. V was pared by 2 bases and J by 1 base, with 7 bases of the junction left unmatched. Donors counted as nominally healthy when sampled, yet unrecorded immune exposures were likely. In the PCR, 60 Vbeta and 13 Jbeta primers were used. The repertoire was sequenced with immunoSEQ multiplex PCR; TCRdb's copy has only in-frame clones and lacks some. This table has around 130,000 clones, around 83% appearing once.

The sequencing sample was made of PBMCs. V is TRBV11-1 and J is TRBJ1-1; 7 bases are a match to TRBD1. This clonotype was sampled from a woman aged 30 to 39 in good health and CMV-seropositive. The CDR3 DNA reads TGTGCCAGCAGCTTAACCCCACAGGGGACGAACACTGAAGCTTTCTTT. It specifies CASSLTPQGTNTEAFF.